Sequencing of this T cell receptor beta chain was carried out in a study of CD8+ T cells in alopecia areata. As the sequencing template, cDNA was produced by extracting RNA and reverse transcribing it. Repertoires were generated with immunoSEQ multiplex PCR, while TCRdb's copy carries only in-frame clones and drops some. This sample has 160,000 or so clones; 65% occur once, and the top ten carry around 0.9%. As for treatment: oral pan-JAK inhibitor, 5-10 mg twice daily. Germline assignment: CDR1 MGHRA and CDR2 YSYEKL. The CDR3 totals 16 residues. V lost 7 bases and J 1 base, leaving 19 bases between the germline ends.

The receptor comes from a human donor with alopecia areata. Sequencing was performed on CD4+ T cells sorted from blood, taken at week 4, from a patient treated with tofacitinib. The chain links TRBV4-1 to TRBJ1-1; D is perhaps TRBD1 (5 bases). The CDR3 reads CASTYSGNLQNTEAFF. Written as DNA, the CDR3 is TGCGCCAGCACCTATTCAGGGAACCTACAGAACACTGAAGCTTTCTTT.